One sample yielded the 24 T cell receptor beta chains listed below, sequenced in a study of breast tumors, draining lymph nodes, adjacent tissues (dated by TCRdb to about 2016). Lymph node samples were obtained from the axillary draining lymph nodes of breast cancer patients. Libraries were constructed by multiplex PCR. Sequenced on an Illumina HiSeq 2000. TCRdb reprocessed the public reads (quality trimming at Q25 with fastp, clone calling with MiXCR) and kept in-frame beta chains. Identical CDR3 proteins give one entry, which carries the most common genes and DNA. This sample has about 140,000 distinct CDR3 sequences in its table, and less than 35% of those were observed once. The top ten hold about 2.3% of the sample. The specimen sequenced was axillary lymph node tissue. The receptor source for this set is a female donor with breast cancer. Some clones in this sample may be carry-over from other donors' samples.

This clonotype has a count of ten or more. The chain links TRBV7-9 to TRBJ2-1; possibly TRBD1 for D (6 bases). The ends were cut back, 6 bases at V and 6 bases at J, with 18 bases in the middle. From germline, CDR1 is SEHNR and CDR2 FQNEAQ (reference sequence). The CDR3 contains 15 residues. The DNA of the CDR3 is TGTGCCAGCAGTCCCCCCCGGACAGCGCCCAATGAGCAGTTCTTC. It encodes CASSPPRTAPNEQFF.

In its sample, this clonotype was seen many times. The rearrangement joins TRBV10-2 to TRBJ2-4; D call uncertain. Between the trimmed V and J ends, which lost 5 bases and 1 base, there was a span of 12 bases. Germline CDR1 WSHSY, CDR2 SAAADI. The CDR3 has 15 amino acids. CDR3 nucleotides: TGCGCCAGCAGTAATAAAAGGTCGGCCAAAAACATTCAGTACTTC. Its translation: CASSNKRSAKNIQYF.

Regarding this clonotype: At one end the junction does not follow the germline gene, possibly because of a read error. The chain is built from TRBV9 and TRBJ2-5; TRBD2 is a possible D gene (6 bases). CDR1 SGDLS and CDR2 YYNGEE come from the germline V gene. The CDR3 spans 13 residues. In DNA form, the CDR3 reads TGTGCCAGCAGCGTGGGGGGTGAAGAGACCCAGTGCTTC. This codes for CASSVGGEETQCF.

Turning to this clonotype: It may be a read error: a sequence one base away is much more abundant. The chain recombines TRBV6-6 with TRBJ2-7; D is uncertain. The CDR3 contains 14 residues. V shed 5 bases and J shed 1 base, with 12 bases lying between them. Germline lookup yields CDR1 MNHNY and CDR2 SVGAGI (reference sequence). CDR3 DNA: TGTGCCAGCAGTCACCTTGTAGGGTCCTACGAGCAGTACGTC. This encodes CASSHLVGSYEQYV.

This clonotype has at least ten counts. The chain has TRBV5-1 and TRBJ1-3; tentatively, D is TRBD1 (5 bases). The CDR3 runs to 14 residues. The ends were cut back, 4 bases at V and 0 bases at J, with 8 bases in the middle. In germline, CDR1 is SGHRS, CDR2 YFSETQ. The DNA of the CDR3 is TGCGCCAGCAGCAGAGGGGTCTCTGGAAACACCATATATTTT. As protein: CASSRGVSGNTIYF. The whole variable domain, remainder taken from reference TRBV5-1 and TRBJ1-3, is KAGVTQTPRYLIKTRGQQVTLSCSPISGHRSVSWYQQTPGQGLQFLFEYFSETQRNKGNFPGRFSGRQFSNSRSEMNVSTLELGDSALYLCASSRGVSGNTIYFGEGSWLTVV.

The chain carries TRBV7-2 and TRBJ1-2; no firm D call. Germline lookup yields CDR1 SGHTA and CDR2 FQGNSA. The CDR3 runs to 11 residues. V gave up 2 bases and J gave up 6 bases, with 4 bases separating them. The CDR3 protein is CTSSLYHGYTF. The CDR3 bases are TGTACCAGCAGCTTATACCATGGCTACACCTTC.

This clonotype showed up many times. This chain connects TRBV20-1 to TRBJ1-4; 7 bases align to TRBD1. Per germline, CDR1 DFQATT and CDR2 SNEGSKA (reference sequence). This CDR3 is 15 amino acids long. Trimming took 5 bases from V and 5 from J; bases not matched to a gene: 11. CDR3: CSAPYAPGGNEKLFF. Written as DNA, the CDR3 is TGCAGTGCTCCTTACGCCCCAGGGGGGAATGAAAAACTGTTTTTT.

This clonotype was recorded many times. The chain is built from TRBV30 and TRBJ1-5; 8 nucleotides line up with TRBD1. Per the germline V gene, CDR1 is GTSNPN and CDR2 is SVGIG (reference sequence). Trimming cost V 4 bases and J 3 bases; bases outside gene matches: 2. The CDR3 has 13 amino acids. CDR3 in amino acids: CAWTDRVNQPQHF. CDR3 DNA sequence: TGTGCCTGGACGGACAGGGTCAATCAGCCCCAGCATTTT.

Ten or more counts support this clonotype. A much more abundant neighbour one base away suggests this may be a read error. The V call is TRBV7-9, the J call TRBJ1-2; 7 bases fit TRBD1. The CDR3 runs to 16 residues. Germline V gene lookup returns CDR1 SEHNR and CDR2 FQNEAQ (reference sequence). The CDR3 loop reads CASSHRTGRRIYGHTF. Written as DNA, the CDR3 is TGTGCCAGCAGCCACCGGACAGGCCGACGGATCTATGGCCACACCTTC.

CDR3 nucleotides: TGTGCCAGCTGTCCCCCAGGACCGAGTCAGCCCCAGCATTTT. It is translated as CASCPPGPSQPQHF. This chain joins TRBV2 and TRBJ1-5; D ambiguous. There are 14 residues in the CDR3. Germline values: CDR1 SNHLY, CDR2 FYNNEI. V shed 8 bases and J shed 6 bases, with 17 bases lying between them.

This clonotype was detected many times. The chain carries TRBV6-5 and TRBJ2-7, with D perhaps TRBD2 (5 bases). The CDR3 is made up of 17 amino acids. The V end was cut by 4 bases, the J end by 0 bases, with 19 bases between. CDR1 and CDR2 from the germline V gene are MNHEY and SVGAGI. The CDR3 nucleotides are TGTGCCAGCAGTTCCCCCCCGGGGATGGGTGTCTCCTACGAGCAGTACTTC. Protein: CASSSPPGMGVSYEQYF.

The V and J genes are TRBV6-5 and TRBJ2-6; D is undetermined. CDR3 size: 15 residues. V was clipped by 4 bases and J by 0 bases, with 7 bases between them. Germline CDR1 MNHEY, CDR2 SVGAGI. The CDR3 DNA is TGTGCCAGCAGTTGCGTCCACTCTGGGGCCAACGTCCTGACTTTC. Encoded protein: CASSCVHSGANVLTF.

The table lists this clonotype with a few counts. A much bigger clone sits one base away, suggesting this may be a read error. This chain connects TRBV20-1 to TRBJ2-5, with 8 bases matching TRBD2. Germline V gene lookup returns CDR1 DFQATT and CDR2 SNEGSKA (reference sequence). The ends lost 0 bases at V and 6 bases at J; junction bases unmatched: 18. CDR3 length: 18 residues. The CDR3 DNA reads as TGCAGTGCTAGAGATCGAACTAGCGGACCTCGAAAGGGGCAGACCCAGTACTTC. Its protein is CSARDRTSGPRKGQTQYF.

This clonotype was observed at least ten times. The rearrangement joins TRBV6-5 to TRBJ1-6; D not resolved. Germline loops: CDR1 MNHEY, CDR2 SVGAGI. V lost 0 bases and J 10 bases, leaving 7 bases between the germline ends. This CDR3 has 13 amino acids. The CDR3 is CASSYSRASPLHF. CDR3 nucleotides: TGTGCCAGCAGTTACTCGAGAGCGTCACCCCTCCACTTT.

This clonotype has only one observation. CDR3 in DNA: TGTGCCGTTAGCAGGGCAGGGGCCGACAATGAGCAGTTCTTC. Amino acids: CAVSRAGADNEQFF. The rearrangement joins TRBV7-9 to TRBJ2-1, with TRBD1 as a possible D gene (6 bases). Germline CDR1 reads SEHNR; CDR2 reads FQNEAQ (reference sequence). The V end lost 11 bases, the J end lost 5 bases, and 19 bases lay between the germline ends. The CDR3 loop spans 14 amino acids.

This clonotype was observed at least ten times. V gene TRBV2 combines with J gene TRBJ2-5, with a weak D call TRBD2 (7 bases). Looked up from germline, CDR1 is SNHLY and CDR2 is FYNNEI. Trimming took off 4 bases at V and 2 bases at J, with 14 bases between the two ends. The length of the CDR3 is 15 residues. CDR3 residues: CASSGEGGPQETQYF. CDR3 nucleotide sequence: TGTGCCAGCAGTGGTGAGGGGGGGCCTCAAGAGACCCAGTACTTC.

A note on this clonotype: Because the CDR3's place on the DNA is in doubt, the DNA is left out and the CDR3 is given as listed by TCRdb. The gene calls are TRBV29-1 and TRBJ1-4; the table's D gene call, TRBD1, was not cross checked with the DNA. The length of the CDR3 is 24 amino acids, counting both ends. CDR1 is SQVTM, CDR2 ANQGSEA, per germline. CDR3 residues: CSAKDSSPSYGYTFGSGTNEKLFF.

This clonotype was seen at least ten times. V gene TRBV6-2 or TRBV6-3 combines with J gene TRBJ2-7; TRBD1 matches at 11 bases. This CDR3 spans 14 amino acids. Germline V gives CDR1 MNHEY, CDR2 SVGEGT. V lost 5 bases to trimming and J lost 5 bases; unmatched junction nucleotides: 5. The CDR3 here is CASSRRTGGDEQYV. The CDR3 DNA reads TGTGCCAGCAGTAGAAGGACAGGGGGCGACGAGCAGTACGTC.

The V and J genes are TRBV29-1 and TRBJ2-7; 7 bases line up with TRBD1. Germline V gene data show CDR1 as SQVTM and CDR2 as ANQGSEA. The CDR3 has 13 residues. CDR3 amino acids: CSLQGSYSYEQYF. The CDR3 DNA sequence: TGCAGTCTACAGGGGTCCTACTCCTACGAGCAGTACTTC.

The CDR3 DNA follows: TGTGCCAGCAGCTTAGTTCCCCTCACTACTAGCGGGTGGAGCACAGATACGCAGTATTTT. Residues: CASSLVPLTTSGWSTDTQYF. The gene calls are TRBV11-2 and TRBJ2-3; 9 bases map to TRBD2. V lost 1 base to trimming and J lost 0 bases; unmatched junction nucleotides: 14. Per the germline V gene, CDR1 is SGHAT and CDR2 is FQNNGV. The CDR3 runs 20 residues.

The CDR3 is CATSSGAGNLYEQYV. The CDR3 DNA is TGTGCCACGTCTAGCGGGGCCGGGAACCTCTACGAGCAGTACGTC. This chain links TRBV10-3 with TRBJ2-7; 9 nucleotides line up with TRBD2. The CDR3 runs to 15 residues. Per germline, CDR1 ENHRY and CDR2 SYGVKD. V gave up 10 bases and J gave up 3 bases; unmatched junction bases: 13.

This clonotype has only one observation. Given a much more abundant clone one base away, this may be a read error. The CDR3 nucleotides are TGTGCCAGCTCACTAGTCCAGGACTCCTACAATGAGCAGTTCTTC. It yields the protein CASSLVQDSYNEQFF. V and J are TRBV18 and TRBJ2-1; D not resolved. CDR1 KGHSH and CDR2 LQKENI come from the germline V gene. This CDR3 is 15 amino acids long. Trimming removed 4 bases from V and 0 bases from J, with 10 bases in between.

This clonotype was recorded only once. The chain has TRBV4-3 and TRBJ2-3; 8 nucleotides match TRBD2. The CDR3 covers 15 residues. V shed 4 bases and J 0 bases; nucleotides not matched to a gene: 3. The germline V gene has CDR1 LGHNA and CDR2 YSLEER. CDR3 sequence reads: CASSPTSGSTDTQYF. The CDR3 region has the DNA TGCGCCAGCAGCCCCACTAGCGGTAGCACAGATACGCAGTATTTT.

The sample holds many counts of this clonotype. The rearrangement uses TRBV12-3 or TRBV12-4 and TRBJ2-1, with 10 bases aligning to TRBD2. With 6 bases clipped from V and 6 bases from J, the junction kept 14 bases outside the gene matches. The CDR3 has 17 residues. In DNA form, the CDR3 reads TGTGCCAGCAGCTTGCCCCGCCTAGCGGGGGTGGGCAATGAGCAGTTCTTC. This encodes CASSLPRLAGVGNEQFF.